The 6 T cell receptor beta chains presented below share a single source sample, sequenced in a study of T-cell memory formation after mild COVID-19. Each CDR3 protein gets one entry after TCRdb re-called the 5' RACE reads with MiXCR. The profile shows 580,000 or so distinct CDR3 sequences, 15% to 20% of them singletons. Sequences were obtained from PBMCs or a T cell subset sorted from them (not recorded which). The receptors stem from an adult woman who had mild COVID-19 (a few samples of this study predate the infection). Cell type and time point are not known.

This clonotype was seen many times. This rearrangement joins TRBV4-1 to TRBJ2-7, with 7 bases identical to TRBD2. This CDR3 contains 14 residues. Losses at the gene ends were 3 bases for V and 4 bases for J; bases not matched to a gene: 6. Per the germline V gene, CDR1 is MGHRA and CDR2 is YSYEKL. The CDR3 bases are TGCGCCAGCAGCCAGGGGAGGGGTTCTTACGAGCAGTACTTC. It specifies CASSQGRGSYEQYF.

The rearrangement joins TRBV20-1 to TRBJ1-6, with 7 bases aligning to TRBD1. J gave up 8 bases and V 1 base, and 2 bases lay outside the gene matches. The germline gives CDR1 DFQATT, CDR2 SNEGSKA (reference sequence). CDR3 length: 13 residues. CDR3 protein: CSARAQGDSPLHF. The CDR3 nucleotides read TGCAGTGCTAGAGCCCAGGGGGATTCACCCCTCCACTTT.

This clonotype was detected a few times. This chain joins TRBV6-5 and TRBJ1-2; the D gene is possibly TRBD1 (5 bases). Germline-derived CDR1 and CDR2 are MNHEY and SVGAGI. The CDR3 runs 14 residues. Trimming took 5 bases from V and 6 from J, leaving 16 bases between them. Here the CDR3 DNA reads TGTGCCAGCAGTGAAAGGACACCCCTCCATGGCTACACCTTC. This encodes CASSERTPLHGYTF.

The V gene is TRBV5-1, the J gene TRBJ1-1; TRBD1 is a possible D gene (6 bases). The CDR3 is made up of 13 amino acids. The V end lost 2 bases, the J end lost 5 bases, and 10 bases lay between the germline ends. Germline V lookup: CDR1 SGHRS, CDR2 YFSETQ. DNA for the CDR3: TGCGCCAGCAGCTTTACAGGGTCGACTGAAGCTTTCTTT. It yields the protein CASSFTGSTEAFF.

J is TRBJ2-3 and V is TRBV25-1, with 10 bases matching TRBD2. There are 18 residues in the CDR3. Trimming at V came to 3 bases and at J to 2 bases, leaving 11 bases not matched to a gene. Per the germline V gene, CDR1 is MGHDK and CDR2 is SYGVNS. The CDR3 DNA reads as TGTGCCAGCAGTGACCCCCTAGCGGGGGCCCTCCTCACAGATACGCAGTATTTT. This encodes CASSDPLAGALLTDTQYF.

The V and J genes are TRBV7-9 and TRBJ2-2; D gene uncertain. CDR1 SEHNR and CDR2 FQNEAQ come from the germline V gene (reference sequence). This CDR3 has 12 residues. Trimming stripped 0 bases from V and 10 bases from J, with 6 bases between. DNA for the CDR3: TGTGCCAGCAGCTTAGCCCCCTCGGAGCTGTTTTTT. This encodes CASSLAPSELFF. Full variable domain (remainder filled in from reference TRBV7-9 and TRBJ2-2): DTGVSQNPRHKITKRGQNVTFRCDPISEHNRLYWYRQTLGQGPEFLTYFQNEAQLEKSRLLSDRFSAERPKGSFSTLEIQRTEQGDSAMYLCASSLAPSELFFGEGSRLTVL.